This passage covers 14 T cell receptor beta chains from one sample sequenced in a study of blood T cell repertoires in COVID-19. Libraries were prepared by immunoSEQ multiplex PCR; TCRdb keeps only in-frame clonotypes and omits some of them. The sample consists of 200,000 to 250,000 clones, about 82% of them appearing once. Material: peripheral blood. The receptor source for this set is a woman aged 60-75 years with active or convalescent COVID-19.

The chain links TRBV18 to TRBJ1-2; 12 bases map to TRBD1. CDR1 and CDR2 from the germline V gene are KGHSH and LQKENI. CDR3 length: 19 amino acids. V gave up 6 bases and J gave up 4 bases; unmatched junction bases: 18. The chain's CDR3 is CASSPSGTGGAAAGYGYTF. CDR3 sequence (DNA): TGTGCCAGCTCTCCATCGGGGACAGGGGGCGCGGCGGCTGGCTATGGCTACACCTTC.

This chain joins TRBV28 and TRBJ1-5; D not resolved. The germline CDR1 and CDR2 sequences are MDHEN and SYDVKM. The CDR3 spans 18 residues. V was pared by 6 bases and J by 2 bases, with 23 bases between. The CDR3 spells CASSRPGFLDPGNQPQHF. CDR3 DNA sequence: TGTGCCAGCAGCCGCCCCGGGTTCCTCGACCCCGGCAATCAGCCCCAGCATTTT. Complete variable domain (other parts from reference TRBV28 and TRBJ1-5): DVKVTQSSRYLVKRTGEKVFLECVQDMDHENMFWYRQDPGLGLRLIYFSYDVKMKEKGDIPEGYSVSREKKERFSLILESASTNQTSMYLCASSRPGFLDPGNQPQHFGDGTRLSIL.

The CDR3 sequence: CASSPGLAGVWGTGELFF. CDR3 bases: TGTGCCAGTAGCCCGGGACTAGCGGGAGTTTGGGGCACCGGGGAGCTGTTTTTT. The genes are TRBV19 and TRBJ2-2; 14 bases agree with TRBD2. In germline, CDR1 is LNHDA, CDR2 SQIVND (reference sequence). Trimming removed 6 bases from V and 4 bases from J; junction bases left unmatched: 10. This CDR3 is 18 amino acids long.

The V call is TRBV6-6, the J call TRBJ2-7; TRBD2 matches at 11 bases. V lost 5 bases, J lost 0 bases, and 15 bases stayed unmatched. This CDR3 contains 19 residues. Looked up from germline, CDR1 is MNHNY and CDR2 is SVGAGI (reference sequence). The DNA for the CDR3 is TGTGCCAGCAGTCCCCGGGGGGGGACTAGCGGATACTTCTCCTACGAGCAGTACTTC. Translation: CASSPRGGTSGYFSYEQYF.

The chain has TRBV5-1 and TRBJ2-2, with a possible D match to TRBD1 (6 bases). Trimming removed 0 bases at V and 4 bases at J, with 10 bases between. The CDR3 extends over 15 amino acids. Germline V gives CDR1 SGHRS, CDR2 YFSETQ. The CDR3 DNA sequence: TGCGCCAGCAGCTTGGGTGGACAGCTCACCGGGGAGCTGTTTTTT. As protein: CASSLGGQLTGELFF.

The rearrangement uses TRBV2 and TRBJ1-5; a weak D match, TRBD1 (6 bases). The CDR3 spans 14 residues. V gave up 5 bases and J gave up 1 base, with 9 bases separating them. Germline CDR1 reads SNHLY; CDR2 reads FYNNEI. CDR3 DNA: TGTGCCAGCAGTCGGGACACCAGCAATCAGCCCCAGCATTTT. Its protein is CASSRDTSNQPQHF.

This chain connects TRBV4-1 to TRBJ2-6; a weak D match, TRBD1 (6 bases). This CDR3 has 19 amino acids. Per germline, CDR1 MGHRA and CDR2 YSYEKL. V gave up 0 bases and J gave up 4 bases, with 19 bases separating them. The CDR3 DNA sequence: TGCGCCAGCAGCCAAGATTCTTCGACAGGCTCCCACGGGGCCAACGTCCTGACTTTC. As protein: CASSQDSSTGSHGANVLTF.

The V and J genes are TRBV25-1 and TRBJ2-5, with 10 bases identical to TRBD2. The ends lost 7 bases at V and 1 base at J; junction bases unmatched: 12. From germline, CDR1 is MGHDK and CDR2 SYGVNS. The CDR3 sequence is 17 residues long. The CDR3 region is CASIGGPSGGSQETQYF. CDR3 nucleotide sequence: TGTGCCAGCATTGGGGGGCCTAGCGGGGGTTCCCAAGAGACCCAGTACTTC.

V usage is TRBV2 and J usage is TRBJ1-5; D unresolved. The germline CDR1 and CDR2 sequences are SNHLY and FYNNEI. This CDR3 is built from 14 residues. Trimming removed 7 bases at V and 3 bases at J, with 13 bases between. This CDR3 is CASKPSGYNQPQHF. CDR3 DNA sequence: TGTGCCAGCAAGCCGTCGGGGTACAATCAGCCCCAGCATTTT. The variable domain in full, completed from reference TRBV2 and TRBJ1-5, reads EPEVTQTPSHQVTQMGQEVILRCVPISNHLYFYWYRQILGQKVEFLVSFYNNEISEKSEIFDDQFSVERPDGSNFTLKIRSTKLEDSAMYFCASKPSGYNQPQHFGDGTRLSIL.

The rearrangement uses TRBV19 and TRBJ2-1, with TRBD1 matching over 9 bases. Trimming took 3 bases from V and 8 from J; bases not matched to a gene: 17. Germline V CDR1 and CDR2: LNHDA, SQIVND (reference sequence). The CDR3 spans 18 residues. For the CDR3, the DNA is TGTGCCAGTAGTATTCGATCAACCGGGACAGGGTTCTTCTATGAGCAGTTCTTC. It yields the protein CASSIRSTGTGFFYEQFF.

The chain joins TRBV5-5 to TRBJ1-2; D is perhaps TRBD1 (5 bases). The V gene lost 4 bases and the J gene lost 0 bases, with 7 bases spanning the gap. In germline, CDR1 is SGHKS, CDR2 YYEKEE (reference sequence). The length of the CDR3 is 13 residues. The CDR3 nucleotides are TGTGCCAGCAGCCAGACAGCTAACTATGGCTACACCTTC. This encodes CASSQTANYGYTF.

This chain connects TRBV2 to TRBJ2-3; TRBD2 matches at 10 bases. V gave up 7 bases and J gave up 4 bases; unmatched junction bases: 8. CDR3 size: 15 residues. CDR1 and CDR2 (germline): SNHLY, FYNNEI. The CDR3 here is CASTQRGGRADTQYF. The CDR3, as DNA: TGTGCCAGCACCCAGCGGGGGGGGAGAGCAGATACGCAGTATTTT.

The rearrangement joins TRBV10-3 to TRBJ2-3; D unclear. This CDR3 spans 11 amino acids. Germline V gives CDR1 ENHRY, CDR2 SYGVKD. Trimming stripped 5 bases from V and 2 bases from J, with 2 bases between. The CDR3 sequence: CAISYTDTQYF. The CDR3 DNA sequence: TGTGCCATCAGTTACACAGATACGCAGTATTTT.

This clone was observed once. An end of the junction differs from the germline gene, which may be a read error. The chain couples TRBV7-7 to TRBJ2-3, with TRBD2 identical over 7 bases. The germline CDR1 and CDR2 sequences are SSHAT and FNYEAQ (reference sequence). The length of the CDR3 is 16 residues. Written as DNA, the CDR3 is TGTGCTAGCAGCTTAGGGATGGCGGGGGGCACAGATACGCAGTATTTT. Amino acid sequence: CASSLGMAGGTDTQYF.